In this sample, the clone carrying this TCR beta chain turned up many times. Amplification targeted the TCR beta CDR3 regions, with RNA transcripts as the source material. First-round RT-PCR relied on HTBI primers, and a second-round multiplex PCR came next. TCRdb reprocessed the multiplex PCR reads with MiXCR, giving one entry per CDR3 protein. This table holds 400,000 or so distinct CDR3 sequences, approximately 15% found once. Germline V gives CDR1 SQVTM, CDR2 ANQGSEA. Trimming removed 1 base from V and 6 bases from J; junction bases left unmatched: 7. The CDR3 contains 14 residues. The data stem from a study of Graves' ophthalmopathy and Graves' hyperthyroidism. Orbital computed tomography, together with clinical symptoms, serum thyroxine, TRAb and thyroid ultrasound, was used for diagnosis.

Sequencing was carried out using peripheral blood. This clonotype was sampled from a woman in her late teens or twenties with stable Graves' hyperthyroidism. This chain joins TRBV29-1 and TRBJ1-2; 8 bases line up with TRBD1. CDR3 nucleotide sequence: TGCAGCGTTGAAGTGGACAGGGTTCCGAATGGCTACACCTTC. Its protein product is CSVEVDRVPNGYTF.